Each of the 8 T cell receptor beta chains below was sequenced from the same sample in a study of cytomegalovirus exposure and HLA in healthy donors. PCR amplification relied on 60 Vbeta primers (plus 13 Jbeta primers). Clones were read by immunoSEQ multiplex PCR, and TCRdb kept only the in-frame ones, dropping some. The sample consists of about 130,000 clones, over 60% of them appearing once. Input material: PBMCs. These receptors all come from a human donor in good health.

This chain uses TRBV5-1 with TRBJ2-7, with D unresolved. This CDR3 contains 14 residues. V was clipped by 4 bases and J by 2 bases, with 13 bases between them. Germline CDR1 is SGHRS and CDR2 is YFSETQ. The CDR3 loop is CASSGTGSPYEQYF. The CDR3 nucleotides read TGCGCCAGCAGCGGTACCGGGTCCCCCTACGAGCAGTACTTC. The variable domain in full, with the rest retrieved from reference TRBV5-1 and TRBJ2-7, is KAGVTQTPRYLIKTRGQQVTLSCSPISGHRSVSWYQQTPGQGLQFLFEYFSETQRNKGNFPGRFSGRQFSNSRSEMNVSTLELGDSALYLCASSGTGSPYEQYFGPGTRLTVT.

The gene calls are TRBV5-1 and TRBJ1-6; D is unclear. This CDR3 spans 15 amino acids. Looked up from germline, CDR1 is SGHRS and CDR2 is YFSETQ. V lost 0 bases, J lost 2 bases, and 6 bases lay in between. The CDR3: CASSLDSAYNSPLHF. In DNA, the CDR3 is TGCGCCAGCAGCTTGGACTCCGCCTATAATTCACCCCTCCACTTT.

This chain uses TRBV2 with TRBJ2-5; 12 bases map to TRBD2. The trim removed 4 bases at V and 7 bases at J, leaving 10 bases unmatched. CDR1 and CDR2 (germline): SNHLY, FYNNEI. The CDR3 is 16 amino acids. The CDR3 DNA reads as TGTGCCAGCAGTGTTCTGGGACTAGCGGGCCGAGGGACCCAGTACTTC. Translated, it gives CASSVLGLAGRGTQYF.

This clone was seen only a few times. The chain is built from TRBV9 and TRBJ1-6; a weak D match, TRBD1 (6 bases). Trimming took off 0 bases at V and 0 bases at J, with 10 bases between the two ends. The germline CDR1 and CDR2 sequences are SGDLS and YYNGEE. The CDR3 length is 17 residues. The CDR3 DNA is TGTGCCAGCAGCGTAGAATTGGACAGCTCCTATAATTCACCCCTCCACTTT. Protein: CASSVELDSSYNSPLHF.

For this clone: One end of the junction varies from germline; a read error may be responsible. The chain uses TRBV27 and TRBJ1-4; D is perhaps TRBD1 (6 bases). CDR1 is MNHEY and CDR2 is SMNVEV in the germline V gene (reference sequence). The CDR3 contains 13 residues. The CDR3 reads CASRQGPKEKLFF. The DNA of the CDR3 is TGTGCCAGCAGACAGGGCCCTAAGGAAAAACTGTTTTTT.

V and J are TRBV9 and TRBJ2-7, with 8 bases lining up with TRBD2. After removal of 4 bases from V and 0 bases from J, the junction contained 3 bases not matched to a gene. The germline V gene has CDR1 SGDLS and CDR2 YYNGEE. The CDR3 is 14 residues long. For the CDR3, the DNA is TGTGCCAGCAGCCCCGGGACTAGCTCCTACGAGCAGTACTTC. It codes for CASSPGTSSYEQYF. Looking up the rest from reference TRBV9 and TRBJ2-7 gives the full variable domain: DSGVTQTPKHLITATGQRVTLRCSPRSGDLSVYWYQQSLDQGLQFLIQYYNGEERAKGNILERFSAQQFPDLHSELNLSSLELGDSALYFCASSPGTSSYEQYFGPGTRLTVT.

V usage is TRBV6-6 and J usage is TRBJ1-2; TRBD1 matches at 9 bases. The germline CDR1 and CDR2 sequences are MNHNY and SVGAGI (reference sequence). The CDR3 covers 14 residues. V was clipped by 2 bases and J by 13 bases; unmatched bases: 11. The CDR3 DNA follows: TGTGCCAGCAGTTACACAACAGGGGGCGTGGACGGCACCTTC. Translation gives CASSYTTGGVDGTF.

J is TRBJ2-1 and V is TRBV7-2, with 11 positions matching TRBD2. The CDR3 totals 17 residues. Per the germline V gene, CDR1 is SGHTA and CDR2 is FQGNSA. Trimming cost V 1 base and J 0 bases; bases outside gene matches: 2. The CDR3 spells CASSLVSGGASYNEQFF. The CDR3, as DNA: TGTGCCAGCAGCTTAGTTAGCGGGGGGGCCTCCTACAATGAGCAGTTCTTC.